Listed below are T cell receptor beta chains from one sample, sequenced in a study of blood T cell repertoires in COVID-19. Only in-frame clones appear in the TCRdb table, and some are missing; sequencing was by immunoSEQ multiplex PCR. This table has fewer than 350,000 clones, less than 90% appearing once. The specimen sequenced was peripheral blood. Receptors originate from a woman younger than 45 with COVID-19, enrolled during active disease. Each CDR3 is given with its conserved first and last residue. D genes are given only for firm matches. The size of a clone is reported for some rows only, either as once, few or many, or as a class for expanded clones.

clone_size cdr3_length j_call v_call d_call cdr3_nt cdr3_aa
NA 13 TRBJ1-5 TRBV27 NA TGTGCCACCGCGGGGTCTTTCAATCAGCCCCAGCATTTT CATAGSFNQPQHF
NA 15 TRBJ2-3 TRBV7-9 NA TGTGCCAGCAGCTTGCGGGGGCAGGGCACAGATACGCAGTATTTT CASSLRGQGTDTQYF
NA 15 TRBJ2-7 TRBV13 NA TGTGCCAGCAGCTCGCCGACAGGAGGTACCTACGAGCAGTACTTC CASSSPTGGTYEQYF
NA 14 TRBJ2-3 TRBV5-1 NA TGCGCCAGCAGCTTGGTGGGGGCCGGGGATACGCAGTATTTT CASSLVGAGDTQYF
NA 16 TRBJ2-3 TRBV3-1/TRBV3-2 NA TGTGCCAGCAGCCTGGGGCCAGGAACGGGGGCAGATACGCAGTATTTT CASSLGPGTGADTQYF
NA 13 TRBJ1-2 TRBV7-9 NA TGTGCCAGCAGCATCAACCAGGACACAGGCTACACCTTC CASSINQDTGYTF
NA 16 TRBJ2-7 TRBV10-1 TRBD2 TGCGCCAGCAGTGGTAGCGGGGGGGCCCCCCCCTACGAGCAGTACTTC CASSGSGGAPPYEQYF
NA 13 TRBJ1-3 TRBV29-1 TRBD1 TGCAGCGCCCACAGGGGGCCAGGAAACACCATATATTTT CSAHRGPGNTIYF
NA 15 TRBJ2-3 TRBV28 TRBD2 TGTGCCAGCAGTATAGCGGGGGTCCTGTCAGATACGCAGTATTTT CASSIAGVLSDTQYF
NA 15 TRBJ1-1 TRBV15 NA TGTGCCACCAGCAGAGGCTCCAGGGAAAGGACTGAAGCTTTCTTT CATSRGSRERTEAFF
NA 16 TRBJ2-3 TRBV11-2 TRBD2 TGTGCCAGCAACCGACTAGCGGGGACTCACACAGATACGCAGTATTTT CASNRLAGTHTDTQYF
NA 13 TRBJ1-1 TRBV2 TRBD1 TGTGCCAGCAAAACAGGGGGGAACACTGAAGCTTTCTTT CASKTGGNTEAFF
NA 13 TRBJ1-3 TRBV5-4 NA TGTGCCAGCAGCTTGCCTCCCCTCCACACCATATATTTT CASSLPPLHTIYF
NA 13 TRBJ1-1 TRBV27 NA TGTGCCAGCAGTTCCCTGACAACCACTGAAGCTTTCTTT CASSSLTTTEAFF
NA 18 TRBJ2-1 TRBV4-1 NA TGCGCCAGCAGCCAAGGCCCTCCGCTGGGGGGTGGTGACAATGAGCAGTTCTTC CASSQGPPLGGGDNEQFF
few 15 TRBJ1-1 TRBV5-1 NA TGCGCCAGCAGCCGGAGCGGGGGAGCTCTCACTGAAGCTTTCTTT CASSRSGGALTEAFF
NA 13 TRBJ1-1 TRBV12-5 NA TGTGCTAGTGGTTTAGAGGAGAACACTGAAGCTTTCTTT CASGLEENTEAFF
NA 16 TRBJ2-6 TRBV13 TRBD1 TGTGCCAGCAGCTACACAGGGGGCTCTGGGGCCAACGTCCTGACTTTC CASSYTGGSGANVLTF
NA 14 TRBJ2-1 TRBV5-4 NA TGTGCCAGCAGCAGTGGACAGTCTAGGGGCGGGCAGTTCTTC CASSSGQSRGGQFF
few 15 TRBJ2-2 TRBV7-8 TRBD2 TGTGCCAGCAGCGTTAGCGGGGGGTATGCCGGGGAGCTGTTTTTT CASSVSGGYAGELFF
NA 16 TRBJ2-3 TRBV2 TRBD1 TGTGCCAGCAGTGAAGTGGGACAGGGGGCCACAGATACGCAGTATTTT CASSEVGQGATDTQYF
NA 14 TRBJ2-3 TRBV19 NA TGTGCCAGTAGCGGGGGAATTATAACAGATACGCAGTATTTT CASSGGIITDTQYF
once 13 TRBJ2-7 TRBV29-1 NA TGCAGCGCTCTTATTGAGGAGTCCTACGAGCAGTACTTC CSALIEESYEQYF
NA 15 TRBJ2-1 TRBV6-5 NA TGTGCCAGCGACCTCACGGGTAGCTCCTACAATGAGCAGTTCTTC CASDLTGSSYNEQFF
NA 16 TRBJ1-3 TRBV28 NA TGTGCCAGCAGTTTATACCGGGGGAACTCTAGAAACACCATATATTTT CASSLYRGNSRNTIYF
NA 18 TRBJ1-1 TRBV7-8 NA TGTGCCAGCAGCGCCACTTTTGAGGCAGGGAAAAATAACACTGAAGCTTTCTTT CASSATFEAGKNNTEAFF
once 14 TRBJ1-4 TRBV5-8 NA TGTGCCAGCAGTTTAGGACAGAGGGAGGAAAAACTGTTTTTT CASSLGQREEKLFF
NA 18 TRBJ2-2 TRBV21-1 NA TGTGCCAGCAGCGACTGGGCTAGCGGGGGGCTGGGCACCGGGGAGCTGTTTTTT CASSDWASGGLGTGELFF
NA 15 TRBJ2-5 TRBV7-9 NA TGTGCCAGCAGCTTATATGCCAACATCCCGGGGACCCAGTACTTC CASSLYANIPGTQYF
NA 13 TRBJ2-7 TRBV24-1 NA TGTGCCACCAGTGATACTACATCCTACGAGCAGTACTTC CATSDTTSYEQYF
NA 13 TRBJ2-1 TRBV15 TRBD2 TGTGCCACCAGCGGGGGGGGGAACAATGAGCAGTTCTTC CATSGGGNNEQFF
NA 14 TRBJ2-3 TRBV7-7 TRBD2 TGTGCCAGCAGCACTAGCGGGGGGTTCGATACGCAGTATTTT CASSTSGGFDTQYF
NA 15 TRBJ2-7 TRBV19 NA TGTGCCAGTAGTATCGCGACTTCCCTCCCAGTCGAGCAGTACTTC CASSIATSLPVEQYF
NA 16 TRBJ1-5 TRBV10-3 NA TGTGCCATCAGTGAGTCATGGGGGGAGAGGCGTCAGCCCCAGCATTTT CAISESWGERRQPQHF
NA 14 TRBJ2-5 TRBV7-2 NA TGTGCCAGCAGCCCATTAGCGAAAGGGGAGACCCAGTACTTC CASSPLAKGETQYF
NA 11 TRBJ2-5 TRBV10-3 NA TGTGCCATCAGTGACGTGGAGACCCAGTACTTC CAISDVETQYF
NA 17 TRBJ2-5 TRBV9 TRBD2 TGTGCCAGCAGCGTAGCCGGGACTAGCGGACGTCAAGAGACCCAGTACTTC CASSVAGTSGRQETQYF
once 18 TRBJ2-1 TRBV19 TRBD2 TGTGCCAGTAGTAAGACTAGCGGGGTGTTGAGCTCCTACAATGAGCAGTTCTTC CASSKTSGVLSSYNEQFF
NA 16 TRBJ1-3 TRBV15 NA TGTGCCACCAGCAGAGGATACGACAGCTCTGGAAACACCATATATTTT CATSRGYDSSGNTIYF
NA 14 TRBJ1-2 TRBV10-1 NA TGCGCCAGCAGTGAGTCCAGGGGCGGGCATGGCTACACCTTC CASSESRGGHGYTF
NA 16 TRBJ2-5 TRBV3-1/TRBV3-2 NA TGTGCCAGCAGCCAGGTCGACTACACCCAAAAAGAGACCCAGTACTTC CASSQVDYTQKETQYF
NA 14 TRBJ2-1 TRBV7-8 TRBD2 TGTGCCAGCAGCTTAGGCCGGACTAGCGATGAGCAGTTCTTC CASSLGRTSDEQFF
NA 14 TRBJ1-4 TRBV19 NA TGTGCCAGTAGGCAGTACGCAACTAATGAAAAACTGTTTTTT CASRQYATNEKLFF
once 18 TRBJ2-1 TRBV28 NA TGTGCCAGCAGTTTACCCCCCCCGCCAAGCGCAAGACCCAATGAGCAGTTCTTC CASSLPPPPSARPNEQFF
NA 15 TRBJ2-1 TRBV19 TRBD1 TGTGCCAGTAGAACAGGGGGTTACTCCTACAATGAGCAGTTCTTC CASRTGGYSYNEQFF
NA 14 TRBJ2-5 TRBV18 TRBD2 TGTGCCAGCTCACCGACCAGCGGGGGTGAGACCCAGTACTTC CASSPTSGGETQYF
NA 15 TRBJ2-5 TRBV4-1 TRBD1 TGCGCCAGCAGCCTTCCGGGACAGGGTTTAAAGACCCAGTACTTC CASSLPGQGLKTQYF
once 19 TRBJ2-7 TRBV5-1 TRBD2 TGCGCCAGCAGCTTGGGGGACCGATCTCTGCGGGGGAACCCATACGAGCAGTACTTC CASSLGDRSLRGNPYEQYF
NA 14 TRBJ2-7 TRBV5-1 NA TGCGCCAGCAGCCCCACTGGGGGCCCCTACGAGCAGTACTTC CASSPTGGPYEQYF
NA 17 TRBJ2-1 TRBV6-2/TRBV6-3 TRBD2 TGTGCCAGCAGCTCTCCCCGACTAGCGGGGGGGCACAATGAGCAGTTCTTC CASSSPRLAGGHNEQFF
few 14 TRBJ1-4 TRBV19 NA TGTGCCAGTCGTCGACTTGCAACTAATGAAAAACTGTTTTTT CASRRLATNEKLFF
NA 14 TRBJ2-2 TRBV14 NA TGTGCCAGCAGCCTGGACTGGAACACCGGGGAGCTGTTTTTT CASSLDWNTGELFF